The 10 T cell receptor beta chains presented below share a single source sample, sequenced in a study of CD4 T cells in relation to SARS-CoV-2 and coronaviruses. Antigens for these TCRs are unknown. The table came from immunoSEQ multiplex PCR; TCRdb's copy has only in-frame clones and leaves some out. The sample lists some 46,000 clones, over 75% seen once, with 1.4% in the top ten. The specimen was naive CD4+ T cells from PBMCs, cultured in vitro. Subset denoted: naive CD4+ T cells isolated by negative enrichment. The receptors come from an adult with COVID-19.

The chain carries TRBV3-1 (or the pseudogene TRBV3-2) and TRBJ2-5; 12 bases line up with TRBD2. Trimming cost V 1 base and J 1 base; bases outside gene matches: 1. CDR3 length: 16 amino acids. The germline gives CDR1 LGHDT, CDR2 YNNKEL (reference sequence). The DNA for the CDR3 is TGTGCCAGCAGCCAAGGGACTAGCGGGATCCAAGAGACCCAGTACTTC. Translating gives CASSQGTSGIQETQYF.

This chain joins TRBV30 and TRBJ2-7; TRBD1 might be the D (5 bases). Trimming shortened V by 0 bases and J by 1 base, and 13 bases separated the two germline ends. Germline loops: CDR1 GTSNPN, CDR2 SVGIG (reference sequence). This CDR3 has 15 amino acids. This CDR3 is CAWSVPDSESYEQYF. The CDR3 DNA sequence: TGTGCCTGGAGTGTACCCGACAGCGAGTCCTACGAGCAGTACTTC. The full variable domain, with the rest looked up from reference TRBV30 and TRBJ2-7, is SQTIHQWPATLVQPVGSPLSLECTVEGTSNPNLYWYRQAAGRGLQLLFYSVGIGQISSEVPQNLSASRPQDRQFILSSKKLLLSDSGFYLCAWSVPDSESYEQYFGPGTRLTVT.

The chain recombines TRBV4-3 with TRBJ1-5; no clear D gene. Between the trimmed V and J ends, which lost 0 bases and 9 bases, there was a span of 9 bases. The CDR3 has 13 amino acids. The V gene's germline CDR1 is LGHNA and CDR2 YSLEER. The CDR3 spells CASSQEGGGPQHF. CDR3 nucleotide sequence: TGCGCCAGCAGCCAAGAAGGAGGTGGGCCCCAGCATTTT.

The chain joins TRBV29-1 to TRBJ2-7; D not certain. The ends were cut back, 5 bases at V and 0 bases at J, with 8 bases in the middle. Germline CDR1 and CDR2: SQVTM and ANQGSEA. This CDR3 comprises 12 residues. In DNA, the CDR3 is TGCAGCGTTAGATATCTCTCCTACGAGCAGTACTTC. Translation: CSVRYLSYEQYF.

Here the CDR3 reads CASSSFVTSGSEQYF. The CDR3 nucleotides read TGTGCCAGCAGCTCATTTGTGACTAGCGGGAGCGAGCAGTACTTC. The chain is built from TRBV5-6 and TRBJ2-7, with 12 bases that match TRBD2. V lost 3 bases to trimming and J lost 6 bases; unmatched junction nucleotides: 7. The CDR3 is made up of 15 amino acids. Germline assignment: CDR1 SGHDT and CDR2 YYEEEE.

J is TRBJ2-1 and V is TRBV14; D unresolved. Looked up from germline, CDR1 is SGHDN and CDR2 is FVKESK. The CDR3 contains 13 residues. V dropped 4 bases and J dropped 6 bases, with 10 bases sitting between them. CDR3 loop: CASSPTELNEQFF. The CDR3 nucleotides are TGTGCCAGCAGCCCTACAGAGCTCAATGAGCAGTTCTTC.

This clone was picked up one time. The CDR3 loop reads CASSLFSSGVTGELFF. The CDR3 region has the DNA TGTGCCAGCAGCTTATTCTCTAGCGGAGTCACCGGGGAGCTGTTTTTT. V and J are TRBV7-2 and TRBJ2-2; 7 bases are shared with TRBD2. The CDR3 totals 16 residues. From germline, CDR1 is SGHTA and CDR2 FQGNSA. V lost 2 bases and J lost 4; bases outside the gene matches: 7.

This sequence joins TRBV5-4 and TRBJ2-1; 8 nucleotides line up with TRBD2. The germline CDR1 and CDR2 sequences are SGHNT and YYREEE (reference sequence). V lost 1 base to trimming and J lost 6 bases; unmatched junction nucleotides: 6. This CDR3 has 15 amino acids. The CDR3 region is CASSLRAGDSNEQFF. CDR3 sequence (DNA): TGTGCCAGCAGCTTGCGAGCGGGAGACTCCAATGAGCAGTTCTTC.

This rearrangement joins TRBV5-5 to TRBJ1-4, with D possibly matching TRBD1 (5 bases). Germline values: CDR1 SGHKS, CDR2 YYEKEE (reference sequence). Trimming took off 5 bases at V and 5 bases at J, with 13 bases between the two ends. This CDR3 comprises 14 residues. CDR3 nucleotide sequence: TGTGCCAGCAGGGGGACGGACTTCAATGAAAAACTGTTTTTT. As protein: CASRGTDFNEKLFF. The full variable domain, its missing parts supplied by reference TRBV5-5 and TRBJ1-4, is DAGVTQSPTHLIKTRGQQVTLRCSPISGHKSVSWYQQVLGQGPQFIFQYYEKEERGRGNFPDRFSARQFPNYSSELNVNALLLGDSALYLCASRGTDFNEKLFFGSGTQLSVL.

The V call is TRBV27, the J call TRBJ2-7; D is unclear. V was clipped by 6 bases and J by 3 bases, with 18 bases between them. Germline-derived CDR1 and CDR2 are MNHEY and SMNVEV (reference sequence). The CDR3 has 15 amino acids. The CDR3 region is CASSSKPPGSYEQYF. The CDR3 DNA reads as TGTGCCAGCAGCTCTAAACCCCCGGGTAGCTACGAGCAGTACTTC.